This TCR beta chain was sequenced in a study of blood T cell repertoires in COVID-19. CDR3 length: 13 residues. V lost 3 bases and J 5 bases, leaving 9 bases between the germline ends. Per the original methods: Amplification of reference gene primers was used by the study to estimate nucleated cell counts. Using immunoSEQ multiplex PCR, the repertoire was profiled, and TCRdb retains in-frame clones only, with some absent. The V and J calls and clone size come from that table; D and trimming were worked out from the DNA. The sample includes around 300,000 clones, 65% to 90% of them seen just once. The specimen sequenced was peripheral blood. The sequence was obtained from a human donor in a cohort sampled during active COVID-19. The rearrangement joins TRBV12-3 or TRBV12-4 to TRBJ2-3; tentative D call: TRBD1 (5 bases). The CDR3 region has the DNA TGTGCCAGCAGTTTTAGGGGAATAGATACGCAGTATTTT. Its protein is CASSFRGIDTQYF.